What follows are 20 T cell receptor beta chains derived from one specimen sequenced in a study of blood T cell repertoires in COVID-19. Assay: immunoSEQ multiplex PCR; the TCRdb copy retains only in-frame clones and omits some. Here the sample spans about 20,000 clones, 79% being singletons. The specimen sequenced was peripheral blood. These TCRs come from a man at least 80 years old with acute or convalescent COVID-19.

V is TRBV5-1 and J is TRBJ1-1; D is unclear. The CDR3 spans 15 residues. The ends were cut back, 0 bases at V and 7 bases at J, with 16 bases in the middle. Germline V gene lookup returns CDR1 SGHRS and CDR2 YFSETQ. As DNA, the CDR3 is TGCGCCAGCAGCTTGGGTCGGGCAGGCCGGGGTGAAGCTTTCTTT. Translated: CASSLGRAGRGEAFF. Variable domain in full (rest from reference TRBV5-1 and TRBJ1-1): KAGVTQTPRYLIKTRGQQVTLSCSPISGHRSVSWYQQTPGQGLQFLFEYFSETQRNKGNFPGRFSGRQFSNSRSEMNVSTLELGDSALYLCASSLGRAGRGEAFFGQGTRLTVV.

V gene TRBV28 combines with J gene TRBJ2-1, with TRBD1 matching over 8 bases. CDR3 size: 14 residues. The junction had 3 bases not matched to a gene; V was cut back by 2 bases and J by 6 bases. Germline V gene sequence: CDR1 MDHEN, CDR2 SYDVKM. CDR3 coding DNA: TGTGCCAGCAGTTTAGGGGACAGGTTCAATGAGCAGTTCTTC. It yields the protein CASSLGDRFNEQFF.

CDR3 amino acids: CAWRGQGRITEAFF. The CDR3 bases are TGTGCCTGGAGAGGACAGGGGAGGATCACTGAAGCTTTCTTT. The chain is built from TRBV30 and TRBJ1-1; 9 bases line up with TRBD1. Germline V gene data show CDR1 as GTSNPN and CDR2 as SVGIG (reference sequence). V lost 3 bases to trimming and J lost 4 bases; unmatched junction nucleotides: 6. This CDR3 is 14 amino acids long. Combining the CDR3 with reference TRBV30 and TRBJ1-1 gives the whole variable domain SQTIHQWPATLVQPVGSPLSLECTVEGTSNPNLYWYRQAAGRGLQLLFYSVGIGQISSEVPQNLSASRPQDRQFILSSKKLLLSDSGFYLCAWRGQGRITEAFFGQGTRLTVV.

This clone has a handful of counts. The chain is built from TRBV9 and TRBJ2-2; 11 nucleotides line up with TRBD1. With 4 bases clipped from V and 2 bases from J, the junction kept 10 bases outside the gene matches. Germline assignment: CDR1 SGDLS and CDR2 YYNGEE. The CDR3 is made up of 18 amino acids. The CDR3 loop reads CASSSRTGGSFNTGELFF. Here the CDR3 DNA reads TGTGCCAGCAGCTCGAGGACAGGGGGCTCCTTTAACACCGGGGAGCTGTTTTTT.

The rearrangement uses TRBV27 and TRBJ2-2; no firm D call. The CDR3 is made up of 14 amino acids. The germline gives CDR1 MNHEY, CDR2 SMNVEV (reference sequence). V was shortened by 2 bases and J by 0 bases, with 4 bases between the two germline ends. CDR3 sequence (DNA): TGTGCCAGCAGTTTACGGTCGAACACCGGGGAGCTGTTTTTT. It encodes CASSLRSNTGELFF.

The CDR3 is CAIDTRYQETQYF. DNA of the CDR3: TGTGCCATAGATACGAGGTACCAAGAGACCCAGTACTTC. The chain uses TRBV2 and TRBJ2-5; D gene unclear. Germline V gives CDR1 SNHLY, CDR2 FYNNEI. Trimming removed 10 bases from V and 0 bases from J, with 12 bases in between. CDR3 length equals 13 residues.

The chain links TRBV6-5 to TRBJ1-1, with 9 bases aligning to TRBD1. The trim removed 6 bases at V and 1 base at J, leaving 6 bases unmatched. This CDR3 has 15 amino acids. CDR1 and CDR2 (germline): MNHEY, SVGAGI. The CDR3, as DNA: TGTGCCAGCAGCGCCCTACAGGGGGCGAACACTGAAGCTTTCTTT. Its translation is CASSALQGANTEAFF.

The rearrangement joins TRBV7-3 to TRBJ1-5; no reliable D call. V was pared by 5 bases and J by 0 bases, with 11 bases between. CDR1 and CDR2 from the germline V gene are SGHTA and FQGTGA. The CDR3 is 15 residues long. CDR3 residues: CASSPRGGSNQPQHF. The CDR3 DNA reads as TGTGCCAGCAGCCCCCGTGGCGGTAGCAATCAGCCCCAGCATTTT.

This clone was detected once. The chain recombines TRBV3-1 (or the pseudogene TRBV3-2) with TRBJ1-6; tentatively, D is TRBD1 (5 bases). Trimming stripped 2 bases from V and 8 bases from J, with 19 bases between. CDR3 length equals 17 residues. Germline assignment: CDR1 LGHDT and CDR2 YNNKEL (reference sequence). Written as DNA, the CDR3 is TGTGCCAGCAGCCAATCCAACCTCAGGGTCCGTGATTCACCCCTCCACTTT. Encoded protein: CASSQSNLRVRDSPLHF.

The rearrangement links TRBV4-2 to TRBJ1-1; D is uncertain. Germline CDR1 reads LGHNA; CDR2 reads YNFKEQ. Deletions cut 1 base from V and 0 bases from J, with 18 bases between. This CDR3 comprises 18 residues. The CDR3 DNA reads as TGTGCCAGCAGCCAAGCGGTGTCGAGGCAGCGAATGAACACTGAAGCTTTCTTT. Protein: CASSQAVSRQRMNTEAFF.

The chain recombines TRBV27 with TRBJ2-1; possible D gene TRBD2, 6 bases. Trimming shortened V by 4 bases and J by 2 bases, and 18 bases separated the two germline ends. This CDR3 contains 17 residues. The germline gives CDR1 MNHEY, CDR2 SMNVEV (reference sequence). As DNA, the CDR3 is TGTGCCAGCAGTTCCAGCCGGGACTCCTTGACCTACAATGAGCAGTTCTTC. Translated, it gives CASSSSRDSLTYNEQFF.

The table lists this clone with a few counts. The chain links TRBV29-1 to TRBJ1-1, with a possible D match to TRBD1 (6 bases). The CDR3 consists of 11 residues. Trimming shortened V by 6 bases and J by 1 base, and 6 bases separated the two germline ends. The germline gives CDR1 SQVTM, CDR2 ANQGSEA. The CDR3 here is CSVGQNTEAFF. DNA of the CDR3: TGCAGCGTGGGACAGAACACTGAAGCTTTCTTT.

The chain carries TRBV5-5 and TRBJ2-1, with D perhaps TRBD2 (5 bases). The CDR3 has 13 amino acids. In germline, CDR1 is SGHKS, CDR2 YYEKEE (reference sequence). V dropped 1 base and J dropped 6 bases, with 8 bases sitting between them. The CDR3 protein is CASSLFRGNEQFF. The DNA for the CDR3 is TGTGCCAGCAGCTTGTTTCGGGGCAATGAGCAGTTCTTC. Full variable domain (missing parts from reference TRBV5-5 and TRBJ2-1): DAGVTQSPTHLIKTRGQQVTLRCSPISGHKSVSWYQQVLGQGPQFIFQYYEKEERGRGNFPDRFSARQFPNYSSELNVNALLLGDSALYLCASSLFRGNEQFFGPGTRLTVL.

CDR3 DNA: TGTGCCAGTAATCCAGGGGGCGAACAGCCCCAGCATTTT. Protein sequence: CASNPGGEQPQHF. The rearrangement links TRBV19 to TRBJ1-5; 8 positions agree with TRBD1. J was trimmed by 7 bases and V by 7 bases; bases with no gene match: 6. This CDR3 spans 13 amino acids. Germline V lookup: CDR1 LNHDA, CDR2 SQIVND (reference sequence).

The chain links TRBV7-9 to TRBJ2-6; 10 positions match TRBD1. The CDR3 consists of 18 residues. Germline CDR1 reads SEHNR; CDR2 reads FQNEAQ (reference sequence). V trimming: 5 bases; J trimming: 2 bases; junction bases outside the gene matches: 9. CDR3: CASSTAGQGIPGANVLTF. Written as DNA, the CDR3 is TGTGCCAGCAGCACCGCGGGACAGGGGATTCCTGGGGCCAACGTCCTGACTTTC.

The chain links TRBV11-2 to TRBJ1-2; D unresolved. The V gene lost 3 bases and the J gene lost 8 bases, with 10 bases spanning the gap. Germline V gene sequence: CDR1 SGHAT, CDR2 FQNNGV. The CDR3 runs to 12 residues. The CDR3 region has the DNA TGTGCCAGCAGCTTTCCGCTTGGCGGCTACACCTTC. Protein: CASSFPLGGYTF.

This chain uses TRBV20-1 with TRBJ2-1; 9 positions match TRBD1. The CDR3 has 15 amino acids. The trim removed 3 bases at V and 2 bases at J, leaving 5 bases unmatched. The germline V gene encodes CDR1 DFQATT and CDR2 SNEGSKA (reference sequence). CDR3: CSASRGQGPYNEQFF. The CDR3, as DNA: TGCAGTGCTAGTAGGGGACAGGGCCCCTACAATGAGCAGTTCTTC.

In DNA form, the CDR3 reads TGTGCCAGCAGCTTAGATGCGGGGTTCGAAGCTTTCTTT. Protein sequence: CASSLDAGFEAFF. The chain has TRBV11-2 and TRBJ1-1; D remains ambiguous. Germline CDR1 reads SGHAT; CDR2 reads FQNNGV. This CDR3 contains 13 residues. Trimming took off 0 bases at V and 8 bases at J, with 10 bases between the two ends. Filled out from reference TRBV11-2 and TRBJ1-1, the complete variable domain reads EAGVAQSPRYKIIEKRQSVAFWCNPISGHATLYWYQQILGQGPKLLIQFQNNGVVDDSQLPKDRFSAERLKGVDSTLKIQPAKLEDSAVYLCASSLDAGFEAFFGQGTRLTVV.

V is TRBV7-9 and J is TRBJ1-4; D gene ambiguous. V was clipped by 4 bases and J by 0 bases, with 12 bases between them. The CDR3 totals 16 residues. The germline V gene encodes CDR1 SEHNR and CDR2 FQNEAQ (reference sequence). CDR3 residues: CASSSQPGSTNEKLFF. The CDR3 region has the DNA TGTGCCAGCAGCTCCCAACCCGGGTCAACTAATGAAAAACTGTTTTTT.

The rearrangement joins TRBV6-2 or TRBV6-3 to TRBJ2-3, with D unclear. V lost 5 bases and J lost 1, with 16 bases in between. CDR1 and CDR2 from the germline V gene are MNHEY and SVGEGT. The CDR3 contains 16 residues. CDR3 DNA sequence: TGTGCCAGCAGTCGACAATTTACCGCCGGCACAGATACGCAGTATTTT. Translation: CASSRQFTAGTDTQYF.